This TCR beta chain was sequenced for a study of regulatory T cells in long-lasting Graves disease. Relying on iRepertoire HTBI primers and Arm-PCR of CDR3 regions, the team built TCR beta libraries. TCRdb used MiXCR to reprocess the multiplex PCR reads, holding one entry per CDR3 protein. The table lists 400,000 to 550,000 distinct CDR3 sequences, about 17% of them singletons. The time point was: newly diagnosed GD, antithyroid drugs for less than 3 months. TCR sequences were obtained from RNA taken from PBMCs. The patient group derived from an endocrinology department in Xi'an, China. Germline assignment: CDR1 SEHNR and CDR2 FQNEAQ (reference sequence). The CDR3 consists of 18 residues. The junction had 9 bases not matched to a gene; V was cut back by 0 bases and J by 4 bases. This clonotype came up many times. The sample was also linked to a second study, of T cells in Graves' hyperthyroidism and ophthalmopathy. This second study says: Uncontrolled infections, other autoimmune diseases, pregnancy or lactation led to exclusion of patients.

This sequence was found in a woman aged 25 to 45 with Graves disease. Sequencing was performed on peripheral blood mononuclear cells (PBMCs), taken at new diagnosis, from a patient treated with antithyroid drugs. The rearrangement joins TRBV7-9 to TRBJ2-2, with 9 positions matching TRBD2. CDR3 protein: CASSLAGAGGPSTGELFF. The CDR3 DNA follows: TGTGCCAGCAGCTTAGCCGGGGCGGGAGGGCCGAGCACCGGGGAGCTGTTTTTT.